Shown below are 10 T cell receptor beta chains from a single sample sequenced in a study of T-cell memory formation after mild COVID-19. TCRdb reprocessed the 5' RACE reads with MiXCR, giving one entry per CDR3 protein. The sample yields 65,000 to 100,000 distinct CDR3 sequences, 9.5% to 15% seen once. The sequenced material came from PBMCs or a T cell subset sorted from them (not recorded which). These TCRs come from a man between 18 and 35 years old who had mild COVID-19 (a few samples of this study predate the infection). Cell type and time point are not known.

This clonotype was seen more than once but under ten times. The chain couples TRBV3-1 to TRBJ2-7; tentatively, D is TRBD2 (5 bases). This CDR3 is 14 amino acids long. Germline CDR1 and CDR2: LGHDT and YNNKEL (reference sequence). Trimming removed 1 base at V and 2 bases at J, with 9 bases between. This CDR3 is CASSQAGRTYEQYF. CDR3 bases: TGTGCCAGCAGCCAAGCGGGAAGGACCTACGAGCAGTACTTC.

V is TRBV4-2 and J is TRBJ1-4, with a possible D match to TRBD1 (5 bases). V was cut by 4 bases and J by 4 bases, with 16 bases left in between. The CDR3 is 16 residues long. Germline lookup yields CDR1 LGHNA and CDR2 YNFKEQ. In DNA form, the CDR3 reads TGTGCCAGCAGCCGCTTCCTGGGACGGCATAATGAAAAACTGTTTTTT. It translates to CASSRFLGRHNEKLFF.

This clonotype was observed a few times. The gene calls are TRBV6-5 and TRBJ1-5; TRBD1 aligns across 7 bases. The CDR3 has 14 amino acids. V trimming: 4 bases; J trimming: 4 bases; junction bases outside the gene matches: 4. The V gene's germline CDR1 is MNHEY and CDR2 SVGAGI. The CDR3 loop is CASSLGGLNQPQHF. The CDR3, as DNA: TGTGCCAGCAGTTTAGGGGGCCTAAATCAGCCCCAGCATTTT.

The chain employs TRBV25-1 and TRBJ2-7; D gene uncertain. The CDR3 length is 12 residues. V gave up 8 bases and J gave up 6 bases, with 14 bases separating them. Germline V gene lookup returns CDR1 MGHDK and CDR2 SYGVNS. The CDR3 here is CASPRTCAEQYV. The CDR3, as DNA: TGTGCCAGCCCCAGAACGTGCGCCGAGCAGTACGTC.

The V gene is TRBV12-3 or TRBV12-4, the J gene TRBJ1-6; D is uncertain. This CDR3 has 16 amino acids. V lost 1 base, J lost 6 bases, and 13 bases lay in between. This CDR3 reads CASSLVPPPSNSPLHF. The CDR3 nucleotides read TGTGCCAGCAGTTTAGTGCCACCACCCAGTAATTCACCCCTCCACTTT.

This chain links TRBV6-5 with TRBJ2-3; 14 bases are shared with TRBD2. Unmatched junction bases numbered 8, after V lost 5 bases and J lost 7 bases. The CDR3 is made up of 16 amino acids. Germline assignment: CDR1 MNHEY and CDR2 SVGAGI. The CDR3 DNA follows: TGTGCCAGCAGTCGTGGACTAGCGGGGGGCGGGAATACGCAGTATTTT. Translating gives CASSRGLAGGGNTQYF.

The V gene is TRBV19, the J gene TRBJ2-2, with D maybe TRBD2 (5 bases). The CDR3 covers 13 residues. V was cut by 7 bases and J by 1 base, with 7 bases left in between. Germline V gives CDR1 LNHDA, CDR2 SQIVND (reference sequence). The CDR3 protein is CASTRGNTGELFF. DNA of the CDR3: TGTGCCAGTACTCGGGGGAACACCGGGGAGCTGTTTTTT. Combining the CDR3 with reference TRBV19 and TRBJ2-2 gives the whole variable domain DGGITQSPKYLFRKEGQNVTLSCEQNLNHDAMYWYRQDPGQGLRLIYYSQIVNDFQKGDIAEGYSVSREKKESFPLTVTSAQKNPTAFYLCASTRGNTGELFFGEGSRLTVL.

The CDR3 is CASSLADLGNTGELFF. The CDR3 nucleotides read TGTGCCAGCAGTTTGGCCGACCTGGGGAACACCGGGGAGCTGTTTTTT. The chain combines TRBV12-3 or TRBV12-4 with TRBJ2-2; D remains unclear. The CDR3 totals 16 residues. V lost 3 bases to trimming and J lost 1 base, with 12 bases between them.

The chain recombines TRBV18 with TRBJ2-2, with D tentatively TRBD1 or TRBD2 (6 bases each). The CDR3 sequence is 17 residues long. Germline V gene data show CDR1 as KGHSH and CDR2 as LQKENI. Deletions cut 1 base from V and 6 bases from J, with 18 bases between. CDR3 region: CASSPLPGEEPSGELFF. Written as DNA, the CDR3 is TGTGCCAGCTCACCACTTCCAGGGGAGGAACCTTCCGGGGAGCTGTTTTTT.

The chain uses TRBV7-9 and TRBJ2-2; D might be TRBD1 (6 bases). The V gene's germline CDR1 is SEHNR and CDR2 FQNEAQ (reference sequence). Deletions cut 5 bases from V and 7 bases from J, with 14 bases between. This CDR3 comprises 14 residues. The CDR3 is CASSPDDRSGELFF. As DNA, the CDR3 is TGTGCCAGCAGCCCAGATGACAGGAGCGGGGAGCTGTTTTTT. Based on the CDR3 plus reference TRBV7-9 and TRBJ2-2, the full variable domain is DTGVSQNPRHKITKRGQNVTFRCDPISEHNRLYWYRQTLGQGPEFLTYFQNEAQLEKSRLLSDRFSAERPKGSFSTLEIQRTEQGDSAMYLCASSPDDRSGELFFGEGSRLTVL.